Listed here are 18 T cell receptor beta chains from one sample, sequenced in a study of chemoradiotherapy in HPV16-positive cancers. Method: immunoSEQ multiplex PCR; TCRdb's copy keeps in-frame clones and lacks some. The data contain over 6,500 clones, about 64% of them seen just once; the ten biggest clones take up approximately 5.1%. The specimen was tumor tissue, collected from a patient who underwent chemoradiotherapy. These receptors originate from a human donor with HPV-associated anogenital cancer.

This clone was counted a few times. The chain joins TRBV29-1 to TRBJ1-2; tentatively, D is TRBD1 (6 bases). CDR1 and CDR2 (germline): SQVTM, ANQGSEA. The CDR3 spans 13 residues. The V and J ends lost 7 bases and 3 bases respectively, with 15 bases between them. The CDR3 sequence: CSGKQGSDYGYTF. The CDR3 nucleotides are TGCAGCGGGAAGCAGGGGTCGGACTATGGCTACACCTTC.

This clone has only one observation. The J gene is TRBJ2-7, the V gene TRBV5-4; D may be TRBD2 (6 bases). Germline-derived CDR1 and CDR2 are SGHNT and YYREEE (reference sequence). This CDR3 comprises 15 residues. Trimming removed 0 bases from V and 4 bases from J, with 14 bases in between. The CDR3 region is CASSLEARGAYEQYF. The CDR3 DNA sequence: TGTGCCAGCAGCTTGGAAGCCCGCGGGGCGTACGAGCAGTACTTC. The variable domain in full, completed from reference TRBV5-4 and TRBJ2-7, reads ETGVTQSPTHLIKTRGQQVTLRCSSQSGHNTVSWYQQALGQGPQFIFQYYREEENGRGNFPPRFSGLQFPNYSSELNVNALELDDSALYLCASSLEARGAYEQYFGPGTRLTVT.

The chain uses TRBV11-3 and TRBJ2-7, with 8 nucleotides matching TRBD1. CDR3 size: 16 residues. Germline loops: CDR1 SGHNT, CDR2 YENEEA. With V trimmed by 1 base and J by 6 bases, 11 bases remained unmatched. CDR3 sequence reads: CASSLVYGTGFSEQYF. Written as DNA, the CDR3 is TGTGCCAGCAGCTTAGTATATGGGACAGGATTCTCCGAGCAGTACTTC.

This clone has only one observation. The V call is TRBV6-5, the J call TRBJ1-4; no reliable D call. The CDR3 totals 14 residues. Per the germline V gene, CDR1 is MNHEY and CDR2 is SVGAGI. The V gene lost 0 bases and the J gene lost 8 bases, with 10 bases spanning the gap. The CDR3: CASSYSSADEKLFF. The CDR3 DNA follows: TGTGCCAGCAGTTACTCGTCCGCGGACGAAAAACTGTTTTTT.

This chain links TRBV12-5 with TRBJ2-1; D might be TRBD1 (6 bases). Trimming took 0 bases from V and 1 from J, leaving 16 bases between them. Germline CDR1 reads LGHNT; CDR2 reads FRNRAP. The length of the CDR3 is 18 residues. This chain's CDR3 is CASGLVRQRGSSYNEQFF. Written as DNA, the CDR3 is TGTGCTAGTGGTTTGGTACGCCAGAGGGGGTCGTCCTACAATGAGCAGTTCTTC.

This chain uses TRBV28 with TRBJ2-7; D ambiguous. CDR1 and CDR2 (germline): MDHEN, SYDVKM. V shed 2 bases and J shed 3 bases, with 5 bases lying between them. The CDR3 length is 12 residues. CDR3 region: CASSLPDYEQYF. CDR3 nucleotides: TGTGCCAGCAGTTTACCCGACTACGAGCAGTACTTC.

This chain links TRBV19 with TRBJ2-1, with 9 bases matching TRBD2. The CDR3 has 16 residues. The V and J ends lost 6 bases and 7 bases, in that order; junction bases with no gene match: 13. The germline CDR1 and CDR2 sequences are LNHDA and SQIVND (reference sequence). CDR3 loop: CASRAIAGAPGNEQFF. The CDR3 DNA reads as TGTGCCAGTAGGGCGATAGCGGGGGCCCCGGGAAATGAGCAGTTCTTC.

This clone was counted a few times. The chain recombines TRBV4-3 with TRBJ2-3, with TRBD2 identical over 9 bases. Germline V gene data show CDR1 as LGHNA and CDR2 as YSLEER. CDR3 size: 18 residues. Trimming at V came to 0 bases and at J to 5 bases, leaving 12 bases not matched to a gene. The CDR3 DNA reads TGCGCCAGCAGCCAAGATCGGAGTGGGACTAGCCCAAGAGATACGCAGTATTTT. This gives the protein CASSQDRSGTSPRDTQYF.

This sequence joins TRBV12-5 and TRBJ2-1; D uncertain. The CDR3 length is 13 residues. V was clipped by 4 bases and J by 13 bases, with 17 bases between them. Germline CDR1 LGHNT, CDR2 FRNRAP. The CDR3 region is CASGSSPTMEQFF. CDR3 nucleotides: TGTGCTAGTGGTTCCTCCCCAACTATGGAACAGTTCTTC.

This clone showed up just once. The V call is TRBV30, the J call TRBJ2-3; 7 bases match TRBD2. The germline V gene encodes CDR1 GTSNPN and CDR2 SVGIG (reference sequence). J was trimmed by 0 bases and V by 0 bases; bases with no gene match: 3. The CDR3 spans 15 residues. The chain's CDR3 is CAWSVLGGSTDTQYF. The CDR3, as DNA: TGTGCCTGGAGTGTACTGGGGGGGAGCACAGATACGCAGTATTTT.

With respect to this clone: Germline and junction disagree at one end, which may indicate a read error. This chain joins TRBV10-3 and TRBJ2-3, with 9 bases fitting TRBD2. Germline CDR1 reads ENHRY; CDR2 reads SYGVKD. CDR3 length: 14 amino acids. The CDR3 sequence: CAISSGTSRDTQYF. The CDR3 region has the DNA TGTGCCATCAGTTCCGGGACTAGCAGAGATACGCAGTATTTT.

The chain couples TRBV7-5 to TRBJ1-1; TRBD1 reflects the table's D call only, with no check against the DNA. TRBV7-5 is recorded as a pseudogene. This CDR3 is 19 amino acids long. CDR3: CVRSLSDSDRVGWNTEAFF. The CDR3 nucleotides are TGTGTCAGAAGCTTAAGCGATTCGGACAGGGTTGGGTGGAACACTGAAGCTTTCTTT.

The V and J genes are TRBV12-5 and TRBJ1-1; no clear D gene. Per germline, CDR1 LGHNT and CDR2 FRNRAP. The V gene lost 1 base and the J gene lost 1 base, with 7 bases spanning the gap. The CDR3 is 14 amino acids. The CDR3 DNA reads TGTGCTAGTGGTTTGGAACAGTCGAACACTGAAGCTTTCTTT. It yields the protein CASGLEQSNTEAFF.

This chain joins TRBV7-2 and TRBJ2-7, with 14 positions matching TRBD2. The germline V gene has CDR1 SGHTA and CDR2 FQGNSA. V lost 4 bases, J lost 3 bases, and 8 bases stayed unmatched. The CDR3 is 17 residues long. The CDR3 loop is CASSYTGTSGSFYEQYF. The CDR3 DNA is TGTGCCAGCAGCTACACCGGGACTAGCGGGAGTTTCTACGAGCAGTACTTC. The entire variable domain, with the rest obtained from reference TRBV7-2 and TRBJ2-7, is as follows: GAGVSQSPSNKVTEKGKDVELRCDPISGHTALYWYRQSLGQGLEFLIYFQGNSAPDKSGLPSDRFSAERTGGSVSTLTIQRTQQEDSAVYLCASSYTGTSGSFYEQYFGPGTRLTVT.

The CDR3 is CASSVGGGSGNTIYF. The CDR3 DNA sequence: TGTGCCAGCAGCGTAGGGGGGGGTTCTGGAAACACCATATATTTT. The chain is built from TRBV9 and TRBJ1-3, with D maybe TRBD1 (5 bases). The CDR3 totals 15 residues. Per germline, CDR1 SGDLS and CDR2 YYNGEE. V was clipped by 0 bases and J by 1 base, with 8 bases between them.

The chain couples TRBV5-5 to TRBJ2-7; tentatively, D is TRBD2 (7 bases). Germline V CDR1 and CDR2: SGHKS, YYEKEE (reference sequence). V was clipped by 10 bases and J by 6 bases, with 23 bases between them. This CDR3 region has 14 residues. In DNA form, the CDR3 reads TGTGCCGGGGAGGGTGGGGCAGGGGAGGTCGAGCAGTACTTC. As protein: CAGEGGAGEVEQYF. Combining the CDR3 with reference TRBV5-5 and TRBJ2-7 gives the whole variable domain DAGVTQSPTHLIKTRGQQVTLRCSPISGHKSVSWYQQVLGQGPQFIFQYYEKEERGRGNFPDRFSARQFPNYSSELNVNALLLGDSALYLCAGEGGAGEVEQYFGPGTRLTVT.

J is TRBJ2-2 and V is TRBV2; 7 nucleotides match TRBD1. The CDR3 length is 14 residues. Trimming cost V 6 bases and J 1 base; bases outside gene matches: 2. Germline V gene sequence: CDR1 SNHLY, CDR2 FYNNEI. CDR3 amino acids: CASRGTENTGELFF. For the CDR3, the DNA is TGTGCCAGCAGGGGGACAGAGAACACCGGGGAGCTGTTTTTT.

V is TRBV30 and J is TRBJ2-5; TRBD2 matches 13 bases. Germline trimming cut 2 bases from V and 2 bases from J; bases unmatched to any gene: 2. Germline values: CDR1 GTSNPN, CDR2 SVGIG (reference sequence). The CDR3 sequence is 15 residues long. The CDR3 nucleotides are TGTGCCTGGAGTAAGGGACTAGCGGGACAAGAGACCCAGTACTTC. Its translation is CAWSKGLAGQETQYF.